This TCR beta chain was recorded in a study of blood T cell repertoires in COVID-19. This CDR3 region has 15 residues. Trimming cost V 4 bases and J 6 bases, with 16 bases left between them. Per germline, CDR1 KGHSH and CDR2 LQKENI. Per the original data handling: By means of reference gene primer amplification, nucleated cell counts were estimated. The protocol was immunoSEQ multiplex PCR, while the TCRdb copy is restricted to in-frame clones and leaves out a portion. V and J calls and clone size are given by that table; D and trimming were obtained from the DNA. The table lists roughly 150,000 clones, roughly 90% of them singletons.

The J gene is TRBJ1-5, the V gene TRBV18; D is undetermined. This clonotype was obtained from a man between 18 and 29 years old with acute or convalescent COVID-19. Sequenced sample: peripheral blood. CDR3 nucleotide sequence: TGTGCCAGCTCACAAGACGGACTACTCGCTCAGCCCCAGCATTTT. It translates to CASSQDGLLAQPQHF.